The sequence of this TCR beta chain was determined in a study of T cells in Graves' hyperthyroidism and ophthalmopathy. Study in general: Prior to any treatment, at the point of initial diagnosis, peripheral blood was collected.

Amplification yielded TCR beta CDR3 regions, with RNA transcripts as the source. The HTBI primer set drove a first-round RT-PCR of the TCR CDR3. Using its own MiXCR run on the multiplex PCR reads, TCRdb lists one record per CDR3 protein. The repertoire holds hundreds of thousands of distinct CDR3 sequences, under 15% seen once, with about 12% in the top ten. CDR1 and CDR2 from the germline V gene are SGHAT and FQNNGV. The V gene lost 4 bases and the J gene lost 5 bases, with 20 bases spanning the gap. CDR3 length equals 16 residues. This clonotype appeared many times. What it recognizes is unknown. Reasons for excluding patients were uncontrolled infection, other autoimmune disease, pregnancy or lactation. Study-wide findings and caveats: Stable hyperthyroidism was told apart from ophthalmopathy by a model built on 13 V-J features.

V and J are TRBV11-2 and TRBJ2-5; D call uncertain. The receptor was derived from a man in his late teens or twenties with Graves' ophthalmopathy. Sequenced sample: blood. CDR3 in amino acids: CASSYLGMDVRETQYF. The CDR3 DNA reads TGTGCCAGCAGCTATTTAGGAATGGATGTTCGGGAGACCCAGTACTTC.